This is a list of T cell receptor beta chains from one sample in a study of cytomegalovirus exposure and HLA in healthy donors. Clones were read by immunoSEQ multiplex PCR, and TCRdb kept only the in-frame ones, dropping some. The top ten hold about 1.6% of the sample, which has 180,000 or so clones, more than 75% seen once. Sequenced: PBMCs. These receptors were taken from a man aged 35 to 55 in good health and CMV-seronegative. Each CDR3 is given without its conserved first and last residue. The order of the fields is CDR3 protein, J gene, CDR3 length, clone size, V gene. Clone size is given for some rows only: seen once, a few or many times, or a class if the clone is expanded.

ASTRLAGAVRETQY | TRBJ2-5 | 14 | once | TRBV7-2
ASSLREAETQY | TRBJ2-5 | 11 | - | TRBV13
ASSQVLSSVDTQY | TRBJ2-3 | 13 | few | TRBV4-1
ASSSDPGQGYGYT | TRBJ1-2 | 13 | - | TRBV5-6
ASSPGLRNTGELF | TRBJ2-2 | 13 | - | TRBV7-9
ASSRDRRLTDTQY | TRBJ2-3 | 13 | - | TRBV5-6
ASSYSGRATDTQY | TRBJ2-3 | 13 | - | TRBV6-6
ASSLGSGGLGTEAF | TRBJ1-1 | 14 | - | TRBV5-1
ASSPRRQGNTEAF | TRBJ1-1 | 13 | once | TRBV28
ASSPRGTETYEQY | TRBJ2-7 | 13 | once | TRBV7-9
ASSFLAGGRDEQF | TRBJ2-1 | 13 | few | TRBV5-1
AWSAPPGGNQPQH | TRBJ1-5 | 13 | - | TRBV30
ASSLNRANYGYT | TRBJ1-2 | 12 | few | TRBV11-2
ASSLSQSGQGSFGYT | TRBJ1-2 | 15 | - | TRBV7-8
ASSQTTGRLAGSKAKNIQY | TRBJ2-4 | 19 | - | TRBV14
ASSEIGRGTYNQPQH | TRBJ1-5 | 15 | - | TRBV6-1
ASSLDGLALGFYNEQF | TRBJ2-1 | 16 | - | TRBV11-3
SGGVAGNTIY | TRBJ1-3 | 10 | few | TRBV29-1
ASSWGSGDNSPLH | TRBJ1-6 | 13 | - | TRBV5-4
SVEVSESTDTQY | TRBJ2-3 | 12 | - | TRBV29-1
ASSLGGSSYEQY | TRBJ2-7 | 12 | - | TRBV11-2
AGRGPETSAYNEQF | TRBJ2-1 | 14 | once | TRBV10-1
ASSRNPLAGGSSYNEQF | TRBJ2-1 | 17 | - | TRBV6-4
SAEDRRGQY | TRBJ2-7 | 9 | once | TRBV20-1
AISEAGLESYEQY | TRBJ2-7 | 13 | - | TRBV10-3
ASSRTGGGGANYGYT | TRBJ1-2 | 15 | - | TRBV28
AISERGGETQY | TRBJ2-5 | 11 | - | TRBV10-3
ASSPPEGASYEQY | TRBJ2-7 | 13 | - | TRBV19
AWTGGGTEAF | TRBJ1-1 | 10 | once | TRBV30
ASSYDRNPNTEAF | TRBJ1-1 | 13 | - | TRBV6-5
ASSSDRVRGYT | TRBJ1-2 | 11 | - | TRBV7-2
ASSQDQGDYEQY | TRBJ2-7 | 12 | - | TRBV4-1
ASSVANGAANEKLF | TRBJ1-4 | 14 | - | TRBV9
ASSSQRGFQETQY | TRBJ2-5 | 13 | few | TRBV5-1
ASSARGIGELF | TRBJ2-2 | 11 | - | TRBV7-2
ASSLLQGPYEQY | TRBJ2-7 | 12 | - | TRBV5-6
ASRKLPGYNEQF | TRBJ2-1 | 12 | - | TRBV19
ASSLSRTGIETQY | TRBJ2-5 | 13 | - | TRBV27
ASSLVDLSSSGNTIY | TRBJ1-3 | 15 | - | TRBV5-1
ASSATIAGLTDTQY | TRBJ2-3 | 14 | - | TRBV7-8
ASSLAGGDRDTQY | TRBJ2-3 | 13 | - | TRBV6-6
ASSFGTSGSTDTQY | TRBJ2-3 | 14 | - | TRBV28
ASSLQNRNTEAF | TRBJ1-1 | 12 | - | TRBV28
ASRSPGGTNYGYT | TRBJ1-2 | 13 | - | TRBV5-4
ASSLKVPGTVLYEQY | TRBJ2-7 | 15 | - | TRBV7-3
ASSYVAAEQY | TRBJ2-7 | 10 | - | TRBV6-6
ASRQAGQNYGYT | TRBJ1-2 | 12 | once | TRBV28
ASSPKGTGKTNEKLF | TRBJ1-4 | 15 | - | TRBV7-8
ASSRQGAYNEQF | TRBJ2-1 | 12 | - | TRBV18
ASSKGLAGYRRELF | TRBJ2-2 | 14 | - | TRBV4-3
AWYRGQETQY | TRBJ2-5 | 10 | - | TRBV30